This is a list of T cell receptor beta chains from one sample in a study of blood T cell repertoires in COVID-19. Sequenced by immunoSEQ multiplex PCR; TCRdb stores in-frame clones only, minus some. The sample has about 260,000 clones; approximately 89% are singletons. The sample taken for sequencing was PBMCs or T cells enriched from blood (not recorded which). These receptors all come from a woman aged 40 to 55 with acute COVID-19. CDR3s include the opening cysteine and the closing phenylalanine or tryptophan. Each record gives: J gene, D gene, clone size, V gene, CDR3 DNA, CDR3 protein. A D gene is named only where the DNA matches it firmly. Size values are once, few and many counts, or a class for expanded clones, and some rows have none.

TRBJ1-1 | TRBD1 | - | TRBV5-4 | TGTGCCAGCAGCTTGGGATCGGACAGGATAACTGAAGCTTTCTTT | CASSLGSDRITEAFF
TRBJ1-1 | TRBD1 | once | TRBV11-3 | TGTGCCAGCAGCTTACACTCCGACAGGGGGAACGCTGAAGCTTTCTTT | CASSLHSDRGNAEAFF
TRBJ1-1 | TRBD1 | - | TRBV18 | TGTGCCAGCTCACCACCTTGGGGACAGGGTAACACTGAAGCTTTCTTT | CASSPPWGQGNTEAFF
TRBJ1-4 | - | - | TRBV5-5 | TGTGCCAGCAGCTTGTTCCCAACTCGGGAGGAAAAACTGTTTTTT | CASSLFPTREEKLFF
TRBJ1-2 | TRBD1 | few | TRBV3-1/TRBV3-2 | TGTGCCAGCAGCCAAAGTGGACAGGGTTGGATTTTTACCTTC | CASSQSGQGWIFTF
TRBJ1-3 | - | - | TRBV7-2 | TGTGCCAGCAGTACAGGCTCTGGAAACACCATATATTTT | CASSTGSGNTIYF
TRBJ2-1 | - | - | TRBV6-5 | TGTGCCAGCAGTCTAGGATTTGAGCAGTTCTTC | CASSLGFEQFF
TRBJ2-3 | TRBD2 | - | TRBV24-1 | TGTGCCACCAGTGATGGGGAAGCGGGAGCGGGAGATACGCAGTATTTT | CATSDGEAGAGDTQYF
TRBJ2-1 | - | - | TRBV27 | TGTGCCAGCAGTTTCAACCCCAGTTCCTATGAGCAGTTCTTC | CASSFNPSSYEQFF
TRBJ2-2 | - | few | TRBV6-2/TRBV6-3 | TGTGCCAGCAGTTGGGGGGGCTACACCGGGGAGCTGTTTTTT | CASSWGGYTGELFF
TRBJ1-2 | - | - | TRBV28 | TGTGCCAGCAGTTTATGGGGGAGGGGACAAAACTATGGCTACACCTTC | CASSLWGRGQNYGYTF
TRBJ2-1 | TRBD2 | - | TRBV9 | TGTGCCAGCAGCGTAACGACTAGCGGGTGGAGCTCCTACAATGAGCAGTTCTTC | CASSVTTSGWSSYNEQFF
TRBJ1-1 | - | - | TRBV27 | TGTGCCAGCAGTTTCGATTTGGTGAGGACTGAAGCTTTCTTT | CASSFDLVRTEAFF
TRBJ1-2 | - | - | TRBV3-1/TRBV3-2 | TGTGCCAGCAGCCAAGGGAATGGGCCACCCTATGGCTACACCTTC | CASSQGNGPPYGYTF
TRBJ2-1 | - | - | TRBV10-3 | TGTGCCATCAGGGGGGACTTACAAGGAAATGAGCAGTTCTTC | CAIRGDLQGNEQFF
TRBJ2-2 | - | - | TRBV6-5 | TGTGCCAGTACATGGGCAGGGCCGCCCACCGGGGAGCTGTTTTTT | CASTWAGPPTGELFF
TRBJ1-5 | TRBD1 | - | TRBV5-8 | TGTGCCAGCAGCGCCTATGGACAGGGGGCTCAGCCCCAGCATTTT | CASSAYGQGAQPQHF
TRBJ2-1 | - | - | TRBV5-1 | TGCGCCAGCAGCCAAACGGTAGGAGACAATGAGCAGTTCTTC | CASSQTVGDNEQFF
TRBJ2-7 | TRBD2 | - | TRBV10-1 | TGCGCCAGCAGTGAGTCTCAGCGGGGGGCCTACGAGCAGTACTTC | CASSESQRGAYEQYF
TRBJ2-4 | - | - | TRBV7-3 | TGTGCCAGTAAGGGAGACAACATTCAGTACTTC | CASKGDNIQYF
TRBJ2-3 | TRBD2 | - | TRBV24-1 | TGTGCCACCAGTGATTTGCTAGCGGGCACAGATACGCAGTATTTT | CATSDLLAGTDTQYF
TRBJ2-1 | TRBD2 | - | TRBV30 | TGTGCCTGGAGGGGGAATCCTTGGACTAGCGGGAGGGCCAGAGAGGTCTACAATGAGCAGTTCTTC | CAWRGNPWTSGRAREVYNEQFF
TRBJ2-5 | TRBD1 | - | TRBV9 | TGTGCCAGCAGCGTAGCCATCGGGACAGGGAAGGGGGAGACCCAGTACTTC | CASSVAIGTGKGETQYF
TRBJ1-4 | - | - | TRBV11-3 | TGTGCCAGCAGCTCCCGCACACAGGGTCTGGCTAATGAAAAACTGTTTTTT | CASSSRTQGLANEKLFF
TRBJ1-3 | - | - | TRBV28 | TGTGCCAGCAGTACTGACATCATCTCTGGAAACACCATATATTTT | CASSTDIISGNTIYF
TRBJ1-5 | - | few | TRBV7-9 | TGTGCCGGCCAAACAGGTGATCAGCCCCAGCATTTT | CAGQTGDQPQHF
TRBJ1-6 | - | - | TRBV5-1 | TGCGCCAGCAGCTTGTCGAGTTATAATTCACCCCTCCACTTT | CASSLSSYNSPLHF
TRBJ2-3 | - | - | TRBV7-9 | TGTGCCAGCAGCACGGAGACAGGAGCATTAACTCGGTATTTT | CASSTETGALTRYF
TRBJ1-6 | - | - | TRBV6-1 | TGTGCCAGCAGTGAATCATGGAGCTCCTATAATTCACCCCTCCACTTT | CASSESWSSYNSPLHF
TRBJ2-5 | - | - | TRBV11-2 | TGTGCCAGCAGCTTCAATCCAGGGGAAGAGACCCAGTACTTC | CASSFNPGEETQYF
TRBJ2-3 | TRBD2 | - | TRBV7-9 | TGTGCCAGCAGTCCTACTCTCGGACTAGCGGGAGATACGCAGTATTTT | CASSPTLGLAGDTQYF
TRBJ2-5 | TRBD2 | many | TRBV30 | TGTGCCTGGAGTGTACTAGCGGGAACCCAGTACTTC | CAWSVLAGTQYF
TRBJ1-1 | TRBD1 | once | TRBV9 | TGTGCCAGCAGCGTTGGACAGGTCATCAACACTGAAGCTTTCTTT | CASSVGQVINTEAFF
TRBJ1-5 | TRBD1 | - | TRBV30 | TGTGCCTGGAGTAGGACAGGGACTCAGCCCCAGCATTTT | CAWSRTGTQPQHF
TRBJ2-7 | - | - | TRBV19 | TGTGCCAGTAGGGAGGGGAGCTCCTACGAGCAGTACTTC | CASREGSSYEQYF
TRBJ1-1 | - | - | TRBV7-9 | TGTGCCAGCAGCCCCACCACGGCAGGGGAGAACACTGAAGCTTTCTTT | CASSPTTAGENTEAFF
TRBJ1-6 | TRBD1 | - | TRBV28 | TGTGCCAGCACAAACAGGGGAAGATCACCCCTCCACTTT | CASTNRGRSPLHF
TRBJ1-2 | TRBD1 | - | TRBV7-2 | TGTGCCAGCAGCTTATTAGGGACAGGGGGCTATGGCTACACCTTC | CASSLLGTGGYGYTF
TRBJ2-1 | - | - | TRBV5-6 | TGTGCCAGCAGCTTCTCAGGGCATATTGAGCAGTTCTTC | CASSFSGHIEQFF
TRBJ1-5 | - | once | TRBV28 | TGTGCCAGCAGTTTGAGGGTGGGCGGAGGGAGCAATCAGCCCCAGCATTTT | CASSLRVGGGSNQPQHF